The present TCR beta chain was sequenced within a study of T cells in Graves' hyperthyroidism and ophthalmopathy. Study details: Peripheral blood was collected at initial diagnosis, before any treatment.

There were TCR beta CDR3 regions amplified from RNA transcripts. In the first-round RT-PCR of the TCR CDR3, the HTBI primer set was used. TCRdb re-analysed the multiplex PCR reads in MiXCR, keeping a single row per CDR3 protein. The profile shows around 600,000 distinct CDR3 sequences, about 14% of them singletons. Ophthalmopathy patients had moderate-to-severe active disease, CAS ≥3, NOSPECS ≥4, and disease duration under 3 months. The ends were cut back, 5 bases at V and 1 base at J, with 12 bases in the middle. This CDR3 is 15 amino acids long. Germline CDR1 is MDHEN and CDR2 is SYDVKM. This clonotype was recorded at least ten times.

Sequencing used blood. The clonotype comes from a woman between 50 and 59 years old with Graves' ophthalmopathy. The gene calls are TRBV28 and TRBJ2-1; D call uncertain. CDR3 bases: TGTGCCAGCAGTCACACATTCCCATCCTACAATGAGCAGTTCTTC. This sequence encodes CASSHTFPSYNEQFF.